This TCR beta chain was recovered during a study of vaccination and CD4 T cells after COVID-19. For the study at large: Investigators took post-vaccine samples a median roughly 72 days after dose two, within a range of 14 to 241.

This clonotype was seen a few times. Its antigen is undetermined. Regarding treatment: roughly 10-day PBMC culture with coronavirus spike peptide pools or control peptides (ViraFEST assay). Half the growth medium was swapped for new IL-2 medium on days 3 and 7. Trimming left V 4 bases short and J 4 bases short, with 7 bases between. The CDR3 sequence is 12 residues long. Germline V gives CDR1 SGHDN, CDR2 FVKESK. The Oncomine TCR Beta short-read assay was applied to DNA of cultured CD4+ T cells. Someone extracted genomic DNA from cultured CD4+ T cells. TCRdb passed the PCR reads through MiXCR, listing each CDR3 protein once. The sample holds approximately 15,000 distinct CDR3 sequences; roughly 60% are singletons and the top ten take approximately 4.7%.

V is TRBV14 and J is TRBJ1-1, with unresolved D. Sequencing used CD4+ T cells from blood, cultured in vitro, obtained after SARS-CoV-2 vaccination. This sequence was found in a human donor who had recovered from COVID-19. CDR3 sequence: CASSPLPTEAFF. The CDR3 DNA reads TGTGCCAGCAGCCCGCTCCCCACTGAAGCTTTCTTT.